The T cell receptor (beta chain) under discussion was sequenced for a study of cytotoxic CD8 clonotypes in ibrutinib-treated CLL. In the study overall: Among the samples, the mean was about 260,000 productive templates and roughly 96,000 productive rearrangements. Study-level points and caveats: At baseline, clonality was higher than in age-matched healthy donors and correlated with CD8+ counts. Clonality increased at ibrutinib response and stayed stable in sustained remission. At progression, however, it fell back toward baseline.

The germline V gene has CDR1 MNHEY and CDR2 SVGAGI. V dropped 9 bases and J dropped 1 base, with 10 bases sitting between them. CDR3 length: 13 amino acids. As for this clone: Its antigen is as yet unknown.

Generated by immunoSEQ multiplex PCR, the TCRdb table keeps only in-frame clones and is missing some. Of more than 200,000 clones listed, 70% were seen once; the top ten hold approximately 15%. The TCR was taken from a human donor with chronic lymphocytic leukemia. The material sequenced was PBMCs, taken after 24 months of ibrutinib treatment. V and J are TRBV6-5 and TRBJ2-1; D gene uncertain. The CDR3 sequence is CASRISSYNEQFF. DNA of the CDR3: TGTGCCAGTAGGATTTCGTCCTACAATGAGCAGTTCTTC.